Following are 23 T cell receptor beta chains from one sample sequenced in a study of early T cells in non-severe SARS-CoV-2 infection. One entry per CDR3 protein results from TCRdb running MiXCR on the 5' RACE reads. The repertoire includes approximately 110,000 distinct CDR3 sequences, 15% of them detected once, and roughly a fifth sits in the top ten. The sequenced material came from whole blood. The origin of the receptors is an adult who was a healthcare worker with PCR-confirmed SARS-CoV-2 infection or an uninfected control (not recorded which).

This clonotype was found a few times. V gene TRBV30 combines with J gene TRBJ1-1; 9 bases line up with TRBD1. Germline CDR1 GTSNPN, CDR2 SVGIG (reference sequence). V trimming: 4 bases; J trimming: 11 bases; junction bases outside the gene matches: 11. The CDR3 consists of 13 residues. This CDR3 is CAWTVIQGATAFF. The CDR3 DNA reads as TGTGCCTGGACGGTGATACAGGGGGCAACGGCTTTCTTT.

CDR3 in amino acids: CASLSSTQETQYF. The CDR3 DNA reads as TGTGCTTCCCTTTCGTCAACCCAAGAGACCCAGTACTTC. This chain uses TRBV30 with TRBJ2-5; no firm D call. The CDR3 has 13 amino acids. Germline CDR1 is GTSNPN and CDR2 is SVGIG (reference sequence).

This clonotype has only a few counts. The CDR3 protein is CSVGAGSQFF. CDR3 bases: TGCAGCGTTGGGGCAGGGAGCCAGTTCTTC. This sequence joins TRBV29-1 and TRBJ2-1; either TRBD1 or TRBD2 may fit D (5 bases each). Germline V CDR1 and CDR2: SQVTM, ANQGSEA. The CDR3 is 10 amino acids. Deletions cut 4 bases from V and 13 bases from J, with 11 bases between.

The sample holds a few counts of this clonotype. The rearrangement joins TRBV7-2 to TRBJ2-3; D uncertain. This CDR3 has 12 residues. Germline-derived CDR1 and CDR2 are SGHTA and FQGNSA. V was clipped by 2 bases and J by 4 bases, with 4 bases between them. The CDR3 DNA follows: TGTGCCAGCAGCTTATGGCCAGATACGCAGTATTTT. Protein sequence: CASSLWPDTQYF.

The CDR3 DNA sequence: TGTGCCAGCAGCGGGGGGACAGGGGGCAACCACGAGCAGTACTTC. Translating it yields CASSGGTGGNHEQYF. The rearrangement uses TRBV9 and TRBJ2-7, with 12 bases that match TRBD1. Germline V gives CDR1 SGDLS, CDR2 YYNGEE. The trim removed 3 bases at V and 5 bases at J, leaving 6 bases unmatched. This CDR3 spans 15 amino acids. Drawing the rest from reference TRBV9 and TRBJ2-7, the complete variable domain is DSGVTQTPKHLITATGQRVTLRCSPRSGDLSVYWYQQSLDQGLQFLIQYYNGEERAKGNILERFSAQQFPDLHSELNLSSLELGDSALYFCASSGGTGGNHEQYFGPGTRLTVT.

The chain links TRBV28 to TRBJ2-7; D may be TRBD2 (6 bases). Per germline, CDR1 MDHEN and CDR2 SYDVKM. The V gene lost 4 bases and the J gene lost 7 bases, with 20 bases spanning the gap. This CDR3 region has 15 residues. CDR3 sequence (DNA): TGTGCCAGCAGTTCGGGGACTCCTTTAATACTGGAGCAGTACTTC. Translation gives CASSSGTPLILEQYF.

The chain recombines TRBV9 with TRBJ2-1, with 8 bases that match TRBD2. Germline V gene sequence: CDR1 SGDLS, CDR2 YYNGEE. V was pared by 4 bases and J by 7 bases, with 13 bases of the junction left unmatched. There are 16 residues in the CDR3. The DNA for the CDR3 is TGTGCCAGCAGCCCCGAGACCGGGGGGGATAAAAATGAGCAGTTCTTC. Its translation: CASSPETGGDKNEQFF.

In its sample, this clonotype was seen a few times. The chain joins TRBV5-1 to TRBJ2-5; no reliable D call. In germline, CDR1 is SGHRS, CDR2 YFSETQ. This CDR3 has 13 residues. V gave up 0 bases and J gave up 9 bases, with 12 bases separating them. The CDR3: CASSLESGRAQYF. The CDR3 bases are TGCGCCAGCAGCTTGGAGTCCGGGCGAGCCCAGTACTTC.

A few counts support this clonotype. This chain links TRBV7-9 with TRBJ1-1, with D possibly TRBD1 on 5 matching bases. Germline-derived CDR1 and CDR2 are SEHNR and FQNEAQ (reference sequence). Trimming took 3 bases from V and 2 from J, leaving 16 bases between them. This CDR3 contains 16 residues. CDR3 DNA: TGTGCCAGCAGCTTCCGACCTGGGGACGGAAACACTGAAGCTTTCTTT. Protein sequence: CASSFRPGDGNTEAFF.

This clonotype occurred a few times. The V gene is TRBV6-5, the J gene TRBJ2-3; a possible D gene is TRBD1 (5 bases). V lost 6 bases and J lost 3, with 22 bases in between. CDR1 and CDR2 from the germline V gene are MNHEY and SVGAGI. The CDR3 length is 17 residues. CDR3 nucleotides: TGTGCCAGCAGGCTACGAGAACAGGTGTCGAAAACAGATACGCAGTATTTT. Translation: CASRLREQVSKTDTQYF.

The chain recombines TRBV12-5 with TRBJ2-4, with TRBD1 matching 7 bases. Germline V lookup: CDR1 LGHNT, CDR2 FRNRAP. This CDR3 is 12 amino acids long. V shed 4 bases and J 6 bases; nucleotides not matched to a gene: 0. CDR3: CASGWDRNIQYF. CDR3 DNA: TGTGCTAGTGGTTGGGACAGAAACATTCAGTACTTC.

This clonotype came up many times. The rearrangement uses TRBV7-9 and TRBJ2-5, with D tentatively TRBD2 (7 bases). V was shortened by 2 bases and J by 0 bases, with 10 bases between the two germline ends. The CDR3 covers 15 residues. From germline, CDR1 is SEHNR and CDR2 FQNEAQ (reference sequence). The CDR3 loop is CASSLSGGHQETQYF. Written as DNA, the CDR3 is TGTGCCAGCAGCTTATCGGGGGGCCACCAAGAGACCCAGTACTTC.

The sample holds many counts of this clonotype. Here the CDR3 DNA reads TGTGCCAGTATGATGGGTGGAGAAGCACAAGAGACCCAGTACTTC. Translated, it gives CASMMGGEAQETQYF. This sequence joins TRBV19 and TRBJ2-5; D is ambiguous. Germline V gives CDR1 LNHDA, CDR2 SQIVND (reference sequence). Trimming took off 7 bases at V and 2 bases at J, with 17 bases between the two ends. The CDR3 has 15 amino acids.

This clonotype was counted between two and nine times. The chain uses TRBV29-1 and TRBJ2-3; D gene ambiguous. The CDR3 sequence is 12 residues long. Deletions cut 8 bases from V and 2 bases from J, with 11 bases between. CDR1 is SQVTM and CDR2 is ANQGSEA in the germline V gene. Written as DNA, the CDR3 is TGCAGCCCATACTTACACACAGATACGCAGTATTTT. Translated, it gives CSPYLHTDTQYF.

CDR3 in amino acids: CASSQTSGTTDTQYF. CDR3 DNA sequence: TGTGCCAGCAGCCAGACTAGCGGCACCACAGATACGCAGTATTTT. This chain connects TRBV7-3 to TRBJ2-3; 9 nucleotides agree with TRBD2. CDR1 and CDR2 from the germline V gene are SGHTA and FQGTGA. This CDR3 is 15 amino acids long. The V gene end was trimmed by 5 bases and the J gene end by 2 bases; junction bases not matched to a gene: 5.

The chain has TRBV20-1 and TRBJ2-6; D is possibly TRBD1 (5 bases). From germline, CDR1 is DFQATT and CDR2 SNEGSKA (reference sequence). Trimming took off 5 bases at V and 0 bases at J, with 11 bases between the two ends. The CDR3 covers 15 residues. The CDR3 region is CSASSGHSGANVLTF. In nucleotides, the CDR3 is TGCAGTGCTTCCAGTGGACACTCTGGGGCCAACGTCCTGACTTTC.

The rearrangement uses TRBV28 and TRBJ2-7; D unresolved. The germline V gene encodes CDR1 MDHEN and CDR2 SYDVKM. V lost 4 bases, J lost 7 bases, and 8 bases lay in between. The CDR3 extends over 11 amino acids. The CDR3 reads CASSYRLEQYF. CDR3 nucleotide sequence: TGTGCCAGCAGTTATCGGTTGGAGCAGTACTTC.

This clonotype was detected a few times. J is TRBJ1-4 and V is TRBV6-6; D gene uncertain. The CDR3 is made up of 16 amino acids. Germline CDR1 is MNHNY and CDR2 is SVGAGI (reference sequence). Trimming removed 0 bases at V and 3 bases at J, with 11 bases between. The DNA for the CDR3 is TGTGCCAGCAGTTACTCGAGGCGGCCTCCTAATGAAAAACTGTTTTTT. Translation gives CASSYSRRPPNEKLFF.

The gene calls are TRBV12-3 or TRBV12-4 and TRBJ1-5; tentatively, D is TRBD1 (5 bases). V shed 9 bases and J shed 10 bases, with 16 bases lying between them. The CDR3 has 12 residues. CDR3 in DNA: TGTGCCAGTACCAGGGAAGCCGAACCCCAGCATTTT. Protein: CASTREAEPQHF.

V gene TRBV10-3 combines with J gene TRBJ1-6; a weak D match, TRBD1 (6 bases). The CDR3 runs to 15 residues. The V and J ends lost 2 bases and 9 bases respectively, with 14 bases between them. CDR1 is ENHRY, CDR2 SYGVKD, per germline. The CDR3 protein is CAISERDTEPSPLHF. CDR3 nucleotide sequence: TGTGCCATCAGTGAGAGGGACACGGAGCCTTCACCCCTCCACTTT.

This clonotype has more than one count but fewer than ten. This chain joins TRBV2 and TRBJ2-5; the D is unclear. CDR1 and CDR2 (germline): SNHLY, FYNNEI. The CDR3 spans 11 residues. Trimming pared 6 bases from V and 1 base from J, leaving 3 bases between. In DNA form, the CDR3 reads TGTGCCAGCAGGCCCCAAGAGACCCAGTACTTC. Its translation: CASRPQETQYF.

The CDR3 nucleotides are TGTGCCATCAGTGACTTAGTTGCGGGGGCCGGGGAGCTGTTTTTT. It yields the protein CAISDLVAGAGELFF. The chain carries TRBV10-3 and TRBJ2-2; 7 bases match TRBD2. The CDR3 runs to 15 residues. Germline V gives CDR1 ENHRY, CDR2 SYGVKD. V gave up 3 bases and J gave up 6 bases; unmatched junction bases: 7.

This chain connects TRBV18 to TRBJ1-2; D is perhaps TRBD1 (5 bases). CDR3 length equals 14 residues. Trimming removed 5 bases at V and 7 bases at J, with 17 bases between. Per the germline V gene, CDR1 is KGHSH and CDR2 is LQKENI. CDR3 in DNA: TGTGCCAGCTCAACGGATGGGACTTCTGGTGGCTACACCTTC. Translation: CASSTDGTSGGYTF.